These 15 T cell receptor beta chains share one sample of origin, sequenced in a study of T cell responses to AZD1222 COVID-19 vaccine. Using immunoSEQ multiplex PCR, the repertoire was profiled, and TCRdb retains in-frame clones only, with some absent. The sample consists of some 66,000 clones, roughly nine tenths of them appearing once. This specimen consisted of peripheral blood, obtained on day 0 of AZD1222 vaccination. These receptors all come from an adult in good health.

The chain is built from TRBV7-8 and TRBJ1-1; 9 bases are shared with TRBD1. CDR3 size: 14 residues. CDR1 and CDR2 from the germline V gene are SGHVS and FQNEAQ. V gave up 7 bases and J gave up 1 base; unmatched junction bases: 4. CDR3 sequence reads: CASIRTGANTEAFF. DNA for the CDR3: TGTGCCAGCATTCGGACAGGGGCGAACACTGAAGCTTTCTTT.

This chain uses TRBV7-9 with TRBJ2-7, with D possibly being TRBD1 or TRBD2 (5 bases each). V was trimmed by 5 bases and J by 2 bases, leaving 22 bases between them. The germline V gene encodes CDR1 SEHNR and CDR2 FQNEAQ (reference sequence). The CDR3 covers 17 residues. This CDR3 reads CASSPEGWARGTYEQYF. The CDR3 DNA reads TGTGCCAGCAGCCCCGAGGGGTGGGCCCGGGGCACCTACGAGCAGTACTTC.

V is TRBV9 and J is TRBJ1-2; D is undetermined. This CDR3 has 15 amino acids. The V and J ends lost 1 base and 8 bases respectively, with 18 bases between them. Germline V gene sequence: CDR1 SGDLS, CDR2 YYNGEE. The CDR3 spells CASSVSDYPPEGYTF. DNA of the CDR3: TGTGCCAGCAGCGTATCCGACTACCCTCCGGAAGGCTACACCTTC.

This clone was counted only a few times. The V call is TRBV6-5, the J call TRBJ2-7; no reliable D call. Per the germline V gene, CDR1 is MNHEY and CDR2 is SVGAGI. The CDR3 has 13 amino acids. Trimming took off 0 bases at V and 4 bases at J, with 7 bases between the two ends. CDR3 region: CASSYSRIYEQYF. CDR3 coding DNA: TGTGCCAGCAGTTACTCCAGGATTTACGAGCAGTACTTC.

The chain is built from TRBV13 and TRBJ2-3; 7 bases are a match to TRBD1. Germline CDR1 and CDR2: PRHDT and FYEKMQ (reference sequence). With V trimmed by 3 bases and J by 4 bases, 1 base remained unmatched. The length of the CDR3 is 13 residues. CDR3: CASSFRGPDTQYF. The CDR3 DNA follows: TGTGCCAGCAGCTTTAGGGGGCCAGATACGCAGTATTTT.

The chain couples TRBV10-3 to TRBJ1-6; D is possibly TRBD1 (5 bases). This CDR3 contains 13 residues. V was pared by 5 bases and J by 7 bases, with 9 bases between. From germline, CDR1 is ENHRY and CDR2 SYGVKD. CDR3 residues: CAISTGSNSPLHF. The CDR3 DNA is TGTGCCATCAGTACAGGAAGCAATTCACCCCTCCACTTT.

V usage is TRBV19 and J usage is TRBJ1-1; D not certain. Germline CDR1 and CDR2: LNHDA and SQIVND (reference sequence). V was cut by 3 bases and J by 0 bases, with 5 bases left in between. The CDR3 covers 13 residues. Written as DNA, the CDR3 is TGTGCCAGTAGTATGTCGGTGAACACTGAAGCTTTCTTT. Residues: CASSMSVNTEAFF. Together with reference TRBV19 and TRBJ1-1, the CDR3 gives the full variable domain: DGGITQSPKYLFRKEGQNVTLSCEQNLNHDAMYWYRQDPGQGLRLIYYSQIVNDFQKGDIAEGYSVSREKKESFPLTVTSAQKNPTAFYLCASSMSVNTEAFFGQGTRLTVV.

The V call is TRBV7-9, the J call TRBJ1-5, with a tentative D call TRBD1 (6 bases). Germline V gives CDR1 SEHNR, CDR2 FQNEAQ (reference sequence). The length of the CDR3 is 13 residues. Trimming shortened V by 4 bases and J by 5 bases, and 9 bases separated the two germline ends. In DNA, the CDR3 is TGTGCCAGCAGCTCCAACAGGGATCAGCCCCAGCATTTT. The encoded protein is CASSSNRDQPQHF.

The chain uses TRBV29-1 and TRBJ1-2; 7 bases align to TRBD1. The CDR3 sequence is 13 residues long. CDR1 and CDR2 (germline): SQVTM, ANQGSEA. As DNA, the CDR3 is TGCAGTACCCTCGGGACAGACAACTATGGCTACACCTTC. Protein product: CSTLGTDNYGYTF.

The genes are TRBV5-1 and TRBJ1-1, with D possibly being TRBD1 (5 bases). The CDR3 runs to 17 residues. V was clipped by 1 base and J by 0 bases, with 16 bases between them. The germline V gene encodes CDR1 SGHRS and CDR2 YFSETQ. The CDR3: CASSLSAQGTMNTEAFF. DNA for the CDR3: TGCGCCAGCAGCTTGTCAGCCCAGGGTACCATGAACACTGAAGCTTTCTTT.

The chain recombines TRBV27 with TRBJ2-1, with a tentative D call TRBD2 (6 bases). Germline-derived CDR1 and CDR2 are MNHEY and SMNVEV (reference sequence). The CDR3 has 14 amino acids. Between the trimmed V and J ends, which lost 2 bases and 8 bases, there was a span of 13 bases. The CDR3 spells CASSLAGSGDEQFF. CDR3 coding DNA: TGTGCCAGCAGTTTAGCCGGTAGCGGCGATGAGCAGTTCTTC.

The chain's CDR3 is CASSQSGQGYEQYF. The CDR3 coding sequence is TGTGCCAGCAGCCAATCGGGACAGGGCTACGAGCAGTACTTC. J is TRBJ2-7 and V is TRBV3-1 (or the pseudogene TRBV3-2); 9 nucleotides align to TRBD1. Unmatched junction bases numbered 2, after V lost 2 bases and J lost 3 bases. The CDR3 contains 14 residues. Germline loops: CDR1 LGHDT, CDR2 YNNKEL (reference sequence).

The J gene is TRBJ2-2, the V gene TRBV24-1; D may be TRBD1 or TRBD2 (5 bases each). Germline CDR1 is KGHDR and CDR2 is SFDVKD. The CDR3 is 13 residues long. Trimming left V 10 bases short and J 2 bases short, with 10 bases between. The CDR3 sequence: CATRDLNTGELFF. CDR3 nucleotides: TGTGCCACTCGGGACCTCAACACCGGGGAGCTGTTTTTT.

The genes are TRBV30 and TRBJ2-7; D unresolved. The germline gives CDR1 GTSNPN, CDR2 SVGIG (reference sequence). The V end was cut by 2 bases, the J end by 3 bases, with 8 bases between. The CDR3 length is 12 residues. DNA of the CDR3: TGTGCCTGGAGTCCTACCTTCTACGAGCAGTACTTC. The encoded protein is CAWSPTFYEQYF.

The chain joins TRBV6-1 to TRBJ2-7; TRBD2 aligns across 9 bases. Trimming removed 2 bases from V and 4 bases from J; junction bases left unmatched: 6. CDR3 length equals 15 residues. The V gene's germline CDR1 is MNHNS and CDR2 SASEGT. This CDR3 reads CASSERRGGAYEQYF. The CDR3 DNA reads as TGTGCCAGCAGTGAAAGGCGCGGGGGGGCTTACGAGCAGTACTTC.